The rows below give T cell receptor beta chains drawn from one sample of a study of control samples from healthy donors and cancer patients. This table comes from immunoSEQ multiplex PCR, and its TCRdb copy is limited to in-frame clones, with some not included. Found here are around 180,000 clones, 85% to 95% of them singletons; the top ten hold 1.1% to 1.5%. Source material: blood. The receptors stem from a woman aged 18 to 35 in good health. CDR3s include the opening cysteine and the closing phenylalanine or tryptophan. Not every row has a clone size; where given, it reads once, few, many or a size class.

clone_size	v_call	j_call	cdr3_aa
-	TRBV11-2	TRBJ1-4	CASSPLIALNRGTNEKLFF
once	TRBV2	TRBJ2-3	CASSGREFADTQYF
-	TRBV9	TRBJ2-1	CASSARSGLLNEQFF
-	TRBV5-1	TRBJ2-2	CASSLPTGLNTGELFF
-	TRBV2	TRBJ2-1	CASSEESSGSWGVEQFF
-	TRBV11-2	TRBJ1-1	CASSSTDRITEAFF
-	TRBV7-2	TRBJ2-1	CASSFRTSGRDEQFF
-	TRBV11-3	TRBJ1-4	CASSARDRGRLLFF
-	TRBV5-6	TRBJ1-1	CASNRAFIDTEAFF
-	TRBV2	TRBJ1-5	CASSESSTDIDSNQPQHF
-	TRBV28	TRBJ1-4	CASSLVGGRAYEKLFF
-	TRBV24-1	TRBJ1-5	CATSAAGYSNQPQHF
-	TRBV7-9	TRBJ2-3	CASSLAGHTDTQYF
once	TRBV9	TRBJ2-1	CASSRPGSNEQFF
once	TRBV11-2	TRBJ2-7	CASSVSGTGTYEQYF
-	TRBV11-2	TRBJ2-1	CASSLDHGLAGSINEQFF
-	TRBV28	TRBJ2-3	CASESMARADTQYF
once	TRBV7-6	TRBJ2-1	CASSPPRVAGRNEQFF
-	TRBV18	TRBJ1-3	CASSPSTGTGNTIYF
-	TRBV11-2	TRBJ2-7	CASSLVSVEQYF
-	TRBV6-6	TRBJ2-5	CASRRQGEETQYF
few	TRBV6-1	TRBJ1-1	CASSEPGQGGVGTEAFF
-	TRBV11-3	TRBJ2-4	CASSDGSLAKNIQYF
-	TRBV27	TRBJ2-5	CASSLRVNSETQYF